One TCR beta chain is described in this entry. This clone was counted only a few times. Which antigen it targets is not known. Nothing much larger sits one base from this clone, and base qualities are not available. Patients with a history of autoimmune disease or receiving systemic immunosuppression were excluded from the trial. Peripheral blood for TCR sequencing was collected from all dose cohorts at baseline, on cycle 4 day 1, and on cycle 7 day 1. The samples were drawn from a first-in-human, open-label, multicenter phase I dose-escalation trial of ivuxolimab. The trial enrolled adults with locally advanced or metastatic head and neck squamous cell, hepatocellular, melanoma or renal cell carcinoma. CD4+ and CD8+ T cells were sorted separately from peripheral blood before TCR sequencing. The data are from a study of OX40 agonist ivuxolimab in advanced cancers. Study-wide context: Ivuxolimab, which targeted the costimulatory receptor OX40 (CD134), was an agonistic, fully human IgG2 monoclonal antibody. Intravenous ivuxolimab was administered to patients every 2 weeks at six dose levels: 0.01, 0.1, 0.3, 1.5, 3 and 10 mg/kg. Partial responses were achieved by three dose-escalation patients, of whom one had hepatocellular carcinoma and two had cutaneous melanoma. The point of sequencing TCRbeta in the periphery was to test whether ivuxolimab changed TCR sequence diversity and drove clonal T-cell expansion. In the dose-escalation cohort, around four fifths of patients were male, and the mean age was approximately 64 years, with a range of roughly 20 to 85. Patients were allowed to have had prior anti-PD-1, anti-PD-L1 or anti-CTLA-4 therapy, and approximately 40% of the dose-escalation patients had been treated with checkpoint inhibitors. Of the roughly 53 patients in dose escalation, 19 had hepatocellular carcinoma, about 15 had melanoma, 9 had renal cell carcinoma and 9 had head and neck cancer. The paper describes the monotherapy dose-escalation part (N ≈ 49 patients) of the phase I trial of ivuxolimab.

To sequence the TCRbeta CDR3 region, genomic DNA was isolated from the sorted cells. The immunoSEQ Assay was used to sequence the TCRbeta CDR3 regions. TCRdb took this table from immuneACCESS and kept in-frame rearrangements with V and J called. Such tables lack part of the clones; where checked against another copy, unresolved V genes explain under half of the gap, and the rest is unexplained. The table for this sample lists 37,000 or so clones; about 86% of them were counted only once. Together, the top ten hold roughly 2.4% of the sample. The paper as a whole reports these results and caveats: In the 0.1-3.0 mg/kg groups, partial responders were among the patients with the lowest normalized peripheral clonal expansion, particularly in CD8+ T cells. Low levels of normalized T-cell clonal expansion were also seen in some nonresponding patients. After ivuxolimab, more expanded clones were found on average in CD8+ T cells than in CD4+ T cells. At doses from 0.1 to 3.0 mg/kg, clonal expansion was seen in both CD4+ and CD8+ blood T cells between baseline and week 6. Which antigens the clonally expanded peripheral T cells were specific for was not determined.

The CDR3 has 17 amino acids, counting the end cysteine and phenylalanine. Only the CDR3 part of the read is kept: 51 bases, read in frame from the first base. The V end loses 3 bases and the J end loses 0 bases, and a stretch of 15 bases separates them. Taken from the germline V gene, the CDR1 and CDR2 loops are SGHDN and FVKESK. The V and J genes are TRBV14 and TRBJ2-1; no confident D gene assignment can be made. The source is an adult with an advanced solid tumor such as melanoma, head and neck, liver or kidney cancer. The sample was CD4+ or CD8+ T cells sorted from blood, taken in a trial of the OX40 agonist ivuxolimab. This receptor carries the CDR3 CASSHASGRSSYNEQFF. In nucleotides, the sequence is TGTGCCAGCAGCCATGCCTCCGGCCGGAGCTCCTACAATGAGCAGTTCTTC.